The 15 T cell receptor beta chains below all came from one sample that was sequenced in a study of identical twins (dated by TCRdb to about 2016). Libraries were made using 5' RACE. The sequencing machine was an Illumina HiSeq 2000. TCRdb reprocessing: public reads trimmed at Q25 with fastp, clones called with MiXCR, in-frame beta chains kept. Every distinct CDR3 protein forms one entry, paired with its most common genes and DNA. Recorded for this sample are roughly 350,000 distinct CDR3 sequences; approximately 8.8% of them occurred a single time. The ten largest clones add up to under 10% of the sample. The sample comprised naive T cells sorted from blood. The sample's cell subset or site label, decoded: cells isolated with a human naive T-cell isolation kit. Receptor source: a woman in her 50s in good health.

The J gene is TRBJ2-7, the V gene TRBV5-1; D unclear. The CDR3 contains 15 residues. The V and J ends lost 0 bases and 0 bases respectively, with 10 bases between them. The germline gives CDR1 SGHRS, CDR2 YFSETQ. CDR3 DNA: TGCGCCAGCAGCTTGGTTCCAGGCAGCTCCTACGAGCAGTACTTC. As protein: CASSLVPGSSYEQYF.

This clonotype was detected ten times or more. V gene TRBV7-2 combines with J gene TRBJ1-1; 8 bases are a match to TRBD1. Germline trimming cut 4 bases from V and 7 bases from J; bases unmatched to any gene: 8. This CDR3 has 14 residues. Germline-derived CDR1 and CDR2 are SGHTA and FQGNSA. DNA for the CDR3: TGTGCCAGCAGCTCCCCGGGACAGGTCTTTGAAGCTTTCTTT. Protein: CASSSPGQVFEAFF.

The table lists this clonotype with a few counts. The V gene is TRBV27, the J gene TRBJ1-4, with unresolved D. The V end was cut by 1 base, the J end by 5 bases, with 11 bases between. This CDR3 spans 15 amino acids. Germline V gives CDR1 MNHEY, CDR2 SMNVEV (reference sequence). The CDR3: CASSLFPIRNEKLFF. The CDR3, as DNA: TGTGCCAGCAGTTTATTCCCAATCAGGAATGAAAAACTGTTTTTT. The full variable domain, its missing parts supplied by reference TRBV27 and TRBJ1-4, is EAQVTQNPRYLITVTGKKLTVTCSQNMNHEYMSWYRQDPGLGLRQIYYSMNVEVTDKGDVPEGYKVSRKEKRNFPLILESPSPNQTSLYFCASSLFPIRNEKLFFGSGTQLSVL.

J is TRBJ1-2 and V is TRBV12-3 or TRBV12-4, with unresolved D. Between the trimmed V and J ends, which lost 6 bases and 0 bases, there was a span of 2 bases. The CDR3 runs 11 residues. The CDR3 DNA is TGTGCCAGCAGGGCTAACTATGGCTACACCTTC. Amino acids: CASRANYGYTF.

The chain is built from TRBV5-1 and TRBJ2-3; TRBD2 matches at 7 bases. V gave up 4 bases and J gave up 5 bases; unmatched junction bases: 16. The CDR3 runs to 17 residues. Germline V gene sequence: CDR1 SGHRS, CDR2 YFSETQ. The CDR3 DNA reads as TGCGCCAGCAGCCGGGGCCCTAGCGGCCGGTCCGGAGATACGCAGTATTTT. Its translation: CASSRGPSGRSGDTQYF.

This rearrangement joins TRBV4-1 to TRBJ1-1; D unclear. The CDR3 runs to 14 residues. The germline V gene encodes CDR1 MGHRA and CDR2 YSYEKL. The germline V and J ends were trimmed by 1 base and 3 bases, with 9 bases remaining between them. The CDR3 here is CASSQGRVDTEAFF. The CDR3 coding sequence is TGCGCCAGCAGCCAAGGTCGAGTGGACACTGAAGCTTTCTTT.

Here the CDR3 reads CASSFTTGGETQYF. As DNA, the CDR3 is TGTGCCAGCAGCTTTACTACAGGGGGTGAGACCCAGTACTTC. This rearrangement joins TRBV7-9 to TRBJ2-5, with TRBD1 identical over 8 bases. The CDR3 loop spans 14 amino acids. The J segment lost 5 bases and the V segment lost 3 bases, leaving 5 bases of the junction unmatched. Germline lookup yields CDR1 SEHNR and CDR2 FQNEAQ (reference sequence). Using reference TRBV7-9 and TRBJ2-5 for the parts outside the CDR3, the full variable domain is DTGVSQNPRHKITKRGQNVTFRCDPISEHNRLYWYRQTLGQGPEFLTYFQNEAQLEKSRLLSDRFSAERPKGSFSTLEIQRTEQGDSAMYLCASSFTTGGETQYFGPGTRLLVL.

This sequence joins TRBV27 and TRBJ2-2; maybe TRBD1 (6 bases). CDR3 length: 13 amino acids. The V end lost 6 bases, the J end lost 7 bases, and 12 bases lay between the germline ends. Germline CDR1 MNHEY, CDR2 SMNVEV (reference sequence). In nucleotides, the CDR3 is TGTGCCAGCAGGCGTATACAGGGCGGGGAGCTGTTTTTT. Translation: CASRRIQGGELFF.

The chain employs TRBV6-2 or TRBV6-3 and TRBJ1-2; D is undetermined. There are 13 residues in the CDR3. In germline, CDR1 is MNHEY, CDR2 SVGEGT. Between the trimmed V and J ends, which lost 2 bases and 5 bases, there was a span of 9 bases. This CDR3 reads CASSYGLKYGYTF. The DNA for the CDR3 is TGTGCCAGCAGTTACGGGCTCAAGTATGGCTACACCTTC.

This clonotype was seen a single time. Germline is not matched at one junction end, which may reflect a read error. The CDR3 sequence: CARSISRGPGRPSKKDTQYF. CDR3 DNA sequence: TGTGCCCGCAGCATATCAAGGGGGCCTGGGCGGCCCTCCAAAAAGGATACGCAGTATTTT. The chain combines TRBV5-6 with TRBJ2-3; 7 positions match TRBD1. The germline CDR1 and CDR2 sequences are SGHDT and YYEEEE. There are 20 residues in the CDR3. The full variable domain, its missing parts supplied by reference TRBV5-6 and TRBJ2-3, is DAGVTQSPTHLIKTRGQQVTLRCSPKSGHDTVSWYQQALGQGPQFIFQYYEEEERQRGNFPDRFSGHQFPNYSSELNVNALLLGDSALYLCARSISRGPGRPSKKDTQYFGPGTRLTVL.

This clonotype was detected many times. V usage is TRBV5-1 and J usage is TRBJ2-2, with 13 bases matching TRBD2. Germline CDR1 is SGHRS and CDR2 is YFSETQ. The CDR3 covers 16 residues. Losses at the gene ends were 3 bases for V and 4 bases for J; bases not matched to a gene: 3. This CDR3 is CASSSGLAGVTGELFF. The DNA of the CDR3 is TGCGCCAGCAGCTCTGGACTAGCGGGAGTCACCGGGGAGCTGTTTTTT.

This clonotype showed up just a few times. J is TRBJ2-6 and V is TRBV18; D remains ambiguous. V was trimmed by 4 bases and J by 0 bases, leaving 7 bases between them. The CDR3 totals 15 residues. CDR1 KGHSH and CDR2 LQKENI come from the germline V gene. The CDR3 DNA reads TGTGCCAGCTCACTGCAACCCTCTGGGGCCAACGTCCTGACTTTC. Amino acids: CASSLQPSGANVLTF.

The J gene is TRBJ2-1, the V gene TRBV21-1; the table's TRBD1 call for D was not verified on the DNA. TRBV21-1 counts as a pseudogene. This CDR3 contains 19 residues. CDR3: CASSKRGGASVPLGNEQFF. Written as DNA, the CDR3 is TGTGCCAGCAGCAAAAGGGGCGGGGCCAGCGTCCCTTTGGGCAATGAGCAGTTCTTC.

The chain couples TRBV6-1 to TRBJ1-3; D gene ambiguous. The CDR3 totals 14 residues. Germline V gives CDR1 MNHNS, CDR2 SASEGT. V lost 7 bases to trimming and J lost 0 bases, with 10 bases between them. CDR3 nucleotide sequence: TGTGCCAGCAAGGGTACAGTCTCTGGAAACACCATATATTTT. Translated, it gives CASKGTVSGNTIYF.

In nucleotides, the CDR3 is TGCAGTGCTAGAGGAACTACTACAAGCACAGATACGCAGTATTTT. Amino acid sequence: CSARGTTTSTDTQYF. V is TRBV20-1 and J is TRBJ2-3, with D unresolved. The germline CDR1 and CDR2 sequences are DFQATT and SNEGSKA (reference sequence). The V end lost 1 base, the J end lost 0 bases, and 11 bases lay between the germline ends. The CDR3 has 15 amino acids.